Here is one T cell receptor (beta chain) with its context. Its antigen is not identified. This specimen belongs to a study of OX40 agonist ivuxolimab in advanced cancers. In the study overall: Ivuxolimab was administered intravenously to patients at 0.01 to 10 mg/kg every 2 weeks. A history of anti-PD-1, anti-PD-L1 or anti-CTLA-4 therapy was acceptable, and roughly 40% had some. Study-wide results and limits: CD8+ T cells averaged more expanded clones than CD4+.

The CDR3 is 14 amino acids. Looked up from germline, CDR1 is SGDLS and CDR2 is YYNGEE. V lost 6 bases to trimming and J lost 6 bases; unmatched junction nucleotides: 9. TCRdb's copy holds only in-frame clones and misses some; the assay was immunoSEQ multiplex PCR. The sample includes around 65,000 clones, around 89% seen only once; the top ten take 15% to 20%. Sequences were derived from CD4+ or CD8+ T cells sorted from blood, sampled in a trial of the OX40 agonist ivuxolimab. The J gene is TRBJ2-7, the V gene TRBV9, with 10 bases fitting TRBD1. This TCR came from an adult with an advanced solid tumor such as melanoma, head and neck, liver or kidney cancer. In DNA form, the CDR3 reads TGTGCCAGCACCTCCGGGACAGGGGATCGCGAGCAGTACTTC. Amino acid sequence: CASTSGTGDREQYF.